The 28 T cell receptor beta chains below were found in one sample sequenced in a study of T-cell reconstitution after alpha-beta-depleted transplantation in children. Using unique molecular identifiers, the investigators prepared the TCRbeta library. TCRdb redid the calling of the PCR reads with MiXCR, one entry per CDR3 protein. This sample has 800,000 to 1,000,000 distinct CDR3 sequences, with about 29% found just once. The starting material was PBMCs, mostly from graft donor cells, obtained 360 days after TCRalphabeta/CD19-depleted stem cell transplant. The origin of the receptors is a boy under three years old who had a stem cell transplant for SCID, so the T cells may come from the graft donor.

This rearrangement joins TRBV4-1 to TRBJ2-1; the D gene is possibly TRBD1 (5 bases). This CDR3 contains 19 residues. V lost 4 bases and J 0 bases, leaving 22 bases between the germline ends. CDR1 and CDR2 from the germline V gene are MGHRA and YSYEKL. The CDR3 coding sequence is TGCGCCAGCAGCCCTGGGGCGGCCTCGACGCTCAGCTCCTACAATGAGCAGTTCTTC. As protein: CASSPGAASTLSSYNEQFF.

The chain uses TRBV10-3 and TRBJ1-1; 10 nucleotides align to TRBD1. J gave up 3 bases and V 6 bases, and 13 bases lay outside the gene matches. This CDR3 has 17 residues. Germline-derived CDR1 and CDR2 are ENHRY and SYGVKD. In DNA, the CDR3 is TGTGCCATCAGGAGTGATTGGCGACAGGGGGCGGACACTGAAGCTTTCTTT. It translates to CAIRSDWRQGADTEAFF.

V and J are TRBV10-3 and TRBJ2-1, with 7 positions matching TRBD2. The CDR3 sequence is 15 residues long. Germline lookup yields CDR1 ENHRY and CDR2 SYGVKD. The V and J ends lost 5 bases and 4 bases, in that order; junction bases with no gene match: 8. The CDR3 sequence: CAISPERGGYNEQFF. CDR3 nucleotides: TGTGCCATCAGTCCCGAGCGGGGTGGATACAATGAGCAGTTCTTC.

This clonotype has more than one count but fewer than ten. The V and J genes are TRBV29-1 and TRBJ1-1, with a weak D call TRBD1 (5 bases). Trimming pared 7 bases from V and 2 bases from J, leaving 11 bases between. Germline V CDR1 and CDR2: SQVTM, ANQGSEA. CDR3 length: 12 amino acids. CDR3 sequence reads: CSATGPNTEAFF. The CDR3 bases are TGCAGCGCAACGGGACCCAACACTGAAGCTTTCTTT.

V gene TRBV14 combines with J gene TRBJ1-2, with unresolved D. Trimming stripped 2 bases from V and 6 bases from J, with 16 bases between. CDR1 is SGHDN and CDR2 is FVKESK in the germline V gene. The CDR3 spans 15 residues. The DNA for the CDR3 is TGTGCCAGCAGCCAACGGTCAAGCGCAAGGGATGGCTACACCTTC. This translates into CASSQRSSARDGYTF.

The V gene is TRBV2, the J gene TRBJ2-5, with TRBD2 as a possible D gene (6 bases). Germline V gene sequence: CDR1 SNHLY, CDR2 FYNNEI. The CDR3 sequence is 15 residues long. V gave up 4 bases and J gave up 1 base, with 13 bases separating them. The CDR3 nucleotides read TGTGCCAGCAGTGTTTGGCGGGGACCCCAAGAGACCCAGTACTTC. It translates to CASSVWRGPQETQYF.

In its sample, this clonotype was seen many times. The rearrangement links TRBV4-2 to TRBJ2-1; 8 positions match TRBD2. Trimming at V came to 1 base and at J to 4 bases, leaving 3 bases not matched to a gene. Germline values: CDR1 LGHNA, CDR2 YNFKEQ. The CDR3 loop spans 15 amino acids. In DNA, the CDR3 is TGTGCCAGCAGCCAAGCGGGGGGGGTTTACAATGAGCAGTTCTTC. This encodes CASSQAGGVYNEQFF.

CDR3 nucleotides: TGCAGCTTCGATGATAGAGGAGGGACTAGCGGGGGAGTATGCTACAATGAGCAGTTCTTC. Translated: CSFDDRGGTSGGVCYNEQFF. The chain carries TRBV20-1 and TRBJ2-1; 14 bases line up with TRBD2. This CDR3 spans 20 amino acids. The germline CDR1 and CDR2 sequences are DFQATT and SNEGSKA (reference sequence).

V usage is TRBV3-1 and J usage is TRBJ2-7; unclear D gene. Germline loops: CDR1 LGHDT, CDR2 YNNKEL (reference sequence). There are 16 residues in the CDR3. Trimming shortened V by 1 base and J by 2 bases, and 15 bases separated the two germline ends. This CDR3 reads CASSQVGDGRAYEQYF. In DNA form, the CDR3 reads TGTGCCAGCAGCCAAGTTGGTGACGGAAGGGCCTACGAGCAGTACTTC.

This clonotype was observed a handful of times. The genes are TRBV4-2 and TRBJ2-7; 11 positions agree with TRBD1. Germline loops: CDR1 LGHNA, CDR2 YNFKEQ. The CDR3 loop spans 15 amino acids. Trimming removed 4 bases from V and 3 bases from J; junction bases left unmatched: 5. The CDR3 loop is CASSPGTGGNYEQYF. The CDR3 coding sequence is TGTGCCAGCAGCCCCGGGACAGGGGGAAACTACGAGCAGTACTTC.

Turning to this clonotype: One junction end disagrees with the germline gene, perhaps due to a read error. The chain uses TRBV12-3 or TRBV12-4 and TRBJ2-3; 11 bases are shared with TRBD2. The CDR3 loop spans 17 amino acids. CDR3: CAGSLARLAGGKDTQYF. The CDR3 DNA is TGTGCCGGCAGTTTAGCGCGGCTAGCGGGGGGAAAAGATACGCAGTATTTT.

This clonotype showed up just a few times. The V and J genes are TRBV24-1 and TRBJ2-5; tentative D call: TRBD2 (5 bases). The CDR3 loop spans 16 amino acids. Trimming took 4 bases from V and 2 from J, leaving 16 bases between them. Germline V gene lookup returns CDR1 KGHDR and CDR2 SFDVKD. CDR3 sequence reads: CATSDPGVGFQETQYF. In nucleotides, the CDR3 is TGTGCCACCAGTGACCCCGGGGTGGGCTTTCAAGAGACCCAGTACTTC.

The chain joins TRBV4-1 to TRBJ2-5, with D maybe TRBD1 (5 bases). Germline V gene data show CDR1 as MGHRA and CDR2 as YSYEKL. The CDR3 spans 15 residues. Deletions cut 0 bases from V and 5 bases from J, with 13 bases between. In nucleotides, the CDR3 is TGCGCCAGCAGCCAAGATGGAAGGGGCCCGGAGACCCAGTACTTC. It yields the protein CASSQDGRGPETQYF.

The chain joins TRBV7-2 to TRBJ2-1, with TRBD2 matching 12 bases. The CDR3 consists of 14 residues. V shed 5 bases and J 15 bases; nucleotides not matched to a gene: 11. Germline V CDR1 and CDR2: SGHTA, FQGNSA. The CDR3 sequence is CASSLGLAGGPSFF. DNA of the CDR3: TGTGCCAGCAGCCTAGGGCTAGCGGGGGGGCCTTCGTTCTTC.

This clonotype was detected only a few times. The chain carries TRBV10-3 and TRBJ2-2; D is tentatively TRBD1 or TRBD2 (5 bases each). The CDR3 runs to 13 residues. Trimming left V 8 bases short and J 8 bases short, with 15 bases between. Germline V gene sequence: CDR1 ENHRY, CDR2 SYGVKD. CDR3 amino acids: CAIGGAFEGELFF. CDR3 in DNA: TGTGCCATCGGGGGAGCGTTTGAAGGGGAGCTGTTTTTT.

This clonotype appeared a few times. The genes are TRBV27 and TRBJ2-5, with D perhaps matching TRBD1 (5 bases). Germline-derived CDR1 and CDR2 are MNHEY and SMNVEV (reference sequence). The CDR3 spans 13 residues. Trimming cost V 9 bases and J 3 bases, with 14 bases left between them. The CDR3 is CASSVTEKETQYF. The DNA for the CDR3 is TGTGCCAGTTCAGTGACAGAGAAAGAGACCCAGTACTTC.

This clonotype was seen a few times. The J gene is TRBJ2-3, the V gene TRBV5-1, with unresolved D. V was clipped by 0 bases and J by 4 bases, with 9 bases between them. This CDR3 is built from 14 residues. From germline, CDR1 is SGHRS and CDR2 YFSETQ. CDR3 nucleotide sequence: TGCGCCAGCAGCTTGGTTGTATTGGCAGATACGCAGTATTTT. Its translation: CASSLVVLADTQYF.

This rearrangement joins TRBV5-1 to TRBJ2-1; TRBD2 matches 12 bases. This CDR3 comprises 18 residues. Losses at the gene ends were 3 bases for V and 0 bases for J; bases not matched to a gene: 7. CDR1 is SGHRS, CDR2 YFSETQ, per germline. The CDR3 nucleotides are TGCGCCAGCAGCTACGGACTAGCGGGAACCAGCTCCTACAATGAGCAGTTCTTC. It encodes CASSYGLAGTSSYNEQFF.

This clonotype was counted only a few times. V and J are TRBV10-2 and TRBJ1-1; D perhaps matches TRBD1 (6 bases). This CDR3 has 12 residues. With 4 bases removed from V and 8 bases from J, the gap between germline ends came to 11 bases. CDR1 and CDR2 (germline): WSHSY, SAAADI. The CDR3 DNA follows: TGCGCCAGCAGTGGCGGGGGGCACGAAGCTTTCTTT. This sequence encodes CASSGGGHEAFF.

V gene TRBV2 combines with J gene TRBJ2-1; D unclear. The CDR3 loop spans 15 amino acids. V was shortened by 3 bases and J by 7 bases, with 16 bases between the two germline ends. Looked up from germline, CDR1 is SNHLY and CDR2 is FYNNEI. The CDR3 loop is CASSEPYFLVNEQFF. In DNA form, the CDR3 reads TGTGCCAGCAGTGAGCCCTATTTCTTGGTAAATGAGCAGTTCTTC.

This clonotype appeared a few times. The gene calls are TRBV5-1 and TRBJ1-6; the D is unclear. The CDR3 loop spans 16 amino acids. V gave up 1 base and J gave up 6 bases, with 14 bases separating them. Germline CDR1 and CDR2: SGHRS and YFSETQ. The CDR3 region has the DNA TGCGCCAGCAGCTTGCGAGGGCCCAACTTTAATTCACCCCTCCACTTT. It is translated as CASSLRGPNFNSPLHF.

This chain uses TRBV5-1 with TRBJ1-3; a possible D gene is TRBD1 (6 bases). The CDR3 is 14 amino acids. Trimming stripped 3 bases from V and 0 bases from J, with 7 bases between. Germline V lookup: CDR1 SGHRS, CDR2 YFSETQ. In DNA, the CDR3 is TGCGCCAGCAGCTGGGACACCTCTGGAAACACCATATATTTT. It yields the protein CASSWDTSGNTIYF.

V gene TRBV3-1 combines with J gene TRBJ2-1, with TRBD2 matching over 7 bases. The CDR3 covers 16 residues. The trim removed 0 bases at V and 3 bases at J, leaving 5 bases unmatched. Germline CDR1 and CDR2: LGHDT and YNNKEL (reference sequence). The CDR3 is CASSQDPSGDYNEQFF. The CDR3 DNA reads TGTGCCAGCAGCCAAGATCCTAGCGGTGACTACAATGAGCAGTTCTTC.

The CDR3 nucleotides read TGTGCCAGCAGCCAAGTGACGTTCTCCTACGAGCAGTACTTC. This codes for CASSQVTFSYEQYF. The chain is built from TRBV4-2 and TRBJ2-7; D uncertain. The V gene lost 1 base and the J gene lost 0 bases, with 7 bases spanning the gap. The CDR3 sequence is 14 residues long. Germline V gene lookup returns CDR1 LGHNA and CDR2 YNFKEQ.

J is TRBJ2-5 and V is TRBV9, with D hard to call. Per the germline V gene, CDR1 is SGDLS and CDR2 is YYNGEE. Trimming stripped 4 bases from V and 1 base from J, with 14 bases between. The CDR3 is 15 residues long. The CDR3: CASSLRASSQETQYF. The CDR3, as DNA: TGTGCCAGCAGCCTCCGGGCTTCCTCCCAAGAGACCCAGTACTTC. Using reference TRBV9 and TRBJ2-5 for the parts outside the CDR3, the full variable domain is DSGVTQTPKHLITATGQRVTLRCSPRSGDLSVYWYQQSLDQGLQFLIQYYNGEERAKGNILERFSAQQFPDLHSELNLSSLELGDSALYFCASSLRASSQETQYFGPGTRLLVL.

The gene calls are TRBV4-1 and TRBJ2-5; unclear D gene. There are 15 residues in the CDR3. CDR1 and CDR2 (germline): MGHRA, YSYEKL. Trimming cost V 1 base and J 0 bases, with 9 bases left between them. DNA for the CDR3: TGCGCCAGCAGCCAAGCCTCGCAGTACCAAGAGACCCAGTACTTC. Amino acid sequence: CASSQASQYQETQYF.

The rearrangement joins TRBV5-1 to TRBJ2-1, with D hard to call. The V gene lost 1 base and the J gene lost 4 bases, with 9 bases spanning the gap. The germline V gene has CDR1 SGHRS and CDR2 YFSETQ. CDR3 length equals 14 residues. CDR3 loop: CASSLSTLYNEQFF. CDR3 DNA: TGCGCCAGCAGCTTGAGCACCTTATACAATGAGCAGTTCTTC.

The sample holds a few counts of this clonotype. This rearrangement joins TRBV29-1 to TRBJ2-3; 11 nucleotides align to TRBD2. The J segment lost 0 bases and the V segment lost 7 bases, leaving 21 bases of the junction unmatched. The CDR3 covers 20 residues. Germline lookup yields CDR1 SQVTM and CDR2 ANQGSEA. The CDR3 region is CSARKGAFRLAGKSTDTQYF. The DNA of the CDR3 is TGCAGCGCCAGAAAGGGGGCATTTAGACTAGCGGGGAAAAGCACAGATACGCAGTATTTT.